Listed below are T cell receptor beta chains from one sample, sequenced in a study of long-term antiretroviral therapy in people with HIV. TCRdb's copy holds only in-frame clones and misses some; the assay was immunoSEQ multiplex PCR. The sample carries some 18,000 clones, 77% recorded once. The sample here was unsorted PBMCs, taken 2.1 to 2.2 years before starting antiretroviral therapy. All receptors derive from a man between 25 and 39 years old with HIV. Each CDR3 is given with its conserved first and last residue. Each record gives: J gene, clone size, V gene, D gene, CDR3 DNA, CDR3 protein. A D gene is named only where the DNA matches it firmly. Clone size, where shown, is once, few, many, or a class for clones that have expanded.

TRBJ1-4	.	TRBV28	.	TGTGCCAGCTCAGACCTTAATGAAAAACTGTTTTTT	CASSDLNEKLFF
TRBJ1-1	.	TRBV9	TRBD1	TGTGCCAGCAGCGTTGGGACAGGGGGAGCCACTGAAGCTTTCTTT	CASSVGTGGATEAFF
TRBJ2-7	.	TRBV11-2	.	TGTGCCAGCAGCTCCCATGACTCCCGCGGTTGCTACTTC	CASSSHDSRGCYF
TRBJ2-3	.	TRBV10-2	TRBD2	TGCGCCAGCAGTGACTCCGGGCGGGGGGGCGGCACAGATACGCAGTATTTT	CASSDSGRGGGTDTQYF
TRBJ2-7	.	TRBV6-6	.	TGTGCCAGCAGGACCCAGGGGTCCGACTACGAGCAGTACTTC	CASRTQGSDYEQYF
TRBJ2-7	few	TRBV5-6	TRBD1	TGTGCCAGCAGCTTGGGGACAGGCTACGAGCAGTACTTC	CASSLGTGYEQYF
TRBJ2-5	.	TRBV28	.	TGTGCCAGCAGTACAGACAGGTCTCCAGGGACCCAGTACTTC	CASSTDRSPGTQYF
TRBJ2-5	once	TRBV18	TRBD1	TGTGCCAGCTTCGCTGGACAGGGTCAGGAGACCCAGTACTTC	CASFAGQGQETQYF
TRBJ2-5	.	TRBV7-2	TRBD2	TGTGCCAGCAGCCCAGGCGGGGGGGCGGGGGAGACCCAGTACTTC	CASSPGGGAGETQYF
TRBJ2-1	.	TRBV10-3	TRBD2	TGTGCCACCTCTAGCGGGAGGGCCACCTACAATGAGCAGTTCTTC	CATSSGRATYNEQFF
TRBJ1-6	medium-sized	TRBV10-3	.	TGTGCCGGGGGGGAGTCCTATAATTCACCCCTCCACTTT	CAGGESYNSPLHF
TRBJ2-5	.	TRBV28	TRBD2	TGTGCCAGCGGGCGGGAGTTTGGCAAGAGAGTCCAGTACTTC	CASGREFGKRVQYF
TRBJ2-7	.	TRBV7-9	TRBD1	TGTGCCAGCAGCCACAGGGGATCCTACGAGCAGTACTTC	CASSHRGSYEQYF
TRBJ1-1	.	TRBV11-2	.	TGTGCCAGCAGCTTAGAACGGGCCAGGGAAGCTTTCTTT	CASSLERAREAFF
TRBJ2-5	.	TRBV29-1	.	TGCAGCGTTGGAGGATCCCTTGGGGAGACCCAGTACTTC	CSVGGSLGETQYF
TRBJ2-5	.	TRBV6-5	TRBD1	TGTGCCAGCAGTCCATCCGGACAGGGGGGGACCCAGTACTTC	CASSPSGQGGTQYF
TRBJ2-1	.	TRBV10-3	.	TGTGCCATCAGTGAGATTTACGGACCACGCTCCTACAATGAGCAGTTCTTC	CAISEIYGPRSYNEQFF
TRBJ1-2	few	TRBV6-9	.	TGTGCCAGTACGGTAGGGGTCTATGGCTACACCTTC	CASTVGVYGYTF
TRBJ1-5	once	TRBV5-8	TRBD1	TGTGCCAGCAGCTCCCTGGGACAGGGAGGTCAGCCCCAGCATTTT	CASSSLGQGGQPQHF
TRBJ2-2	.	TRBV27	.	TGTGCCAGCACTGTCCACTTTACGGCGACCGGGGAGCTGTTTTTT	CASTVHFTATGELFF
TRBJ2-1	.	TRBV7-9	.	TGTGCCAGCAGCGAGCTACCCGGGAGAGGGAAAAATGAGCAGTTCTTC	CASSELPGRGKNEQFF
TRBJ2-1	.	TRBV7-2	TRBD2	TGTGCCAGCAGCTTAGGGCCTAGCGGGGGGAGTACGTTCTTC	CASSLGPSGGSTFF
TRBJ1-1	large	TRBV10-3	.	TGTGCCATCAGTGATATGGGCTCTGAAGCTTTCTTT	CAISDMGSEAFF
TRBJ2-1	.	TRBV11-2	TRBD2	TGTGCCAGCTCGCAGAGAGCGGGAGGACACAATGAGCAGTTCTTC	CASSQRAGGHNEQFF
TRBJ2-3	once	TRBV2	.	TGTGCCAGCGGGGCGGTGGTAAGCACAGATACGCAGTATTTT	CASGAVVSTDTQYF
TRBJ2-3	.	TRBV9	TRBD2	TGTGCCAGCAGCTCAAAACTAGCGGGAGCGGCAGATACGCAGTATTTT	CASSSKLAGAADTQYF
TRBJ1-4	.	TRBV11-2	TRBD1	TGTGCCAGCAGCGACAGGGCGGGGGTAGTGGCTAATGAAAAACTGTTTTTT	CASSDRAGVVANEKLFF
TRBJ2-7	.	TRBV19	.	TGTGCCAGTAGTTCAACCGGGCAGGGCGTCGCCGAGCAGTACTTC	CASSSTGQGVAEQYF
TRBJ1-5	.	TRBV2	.	TGTGCCAGCAGTGGACATCCGACCCTCTATAGCAATCAGCCCCAGCATTTT	CASSGHPTLYSNQPQHF
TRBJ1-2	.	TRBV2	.	TGTGCCAGCAAGTTCGGGGAACGGGGCTACACCTTC	CASKFGERGYTF
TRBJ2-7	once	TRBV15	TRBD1	TGTGCCACCAGCAAAACGACAGGGGAGCAGTACTTC	CATSKTTGEQYF
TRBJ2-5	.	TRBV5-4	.	TGTGCCACCTACTTAGGCCCGGGGAGGGAGACCCAGTACTTC	CATYLGPGRETQYF
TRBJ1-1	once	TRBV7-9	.	TGTGCCAGCAGCTTAGGTGCGAGGGAAGCTTTCTTT	CASSLGAREAFF
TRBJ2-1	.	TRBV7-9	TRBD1	TGTGCCAGCGCTCCCCCCGGGACAGGGGCCCGCAATGAGCAGTTCTTC	CASAPPGTGARNEQFF
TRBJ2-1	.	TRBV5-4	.	TGTGCCAGCAGCCCACTAGATTCGCCATACAATGAGCAGTTCTTC	CASSPLDSPYNEQFF
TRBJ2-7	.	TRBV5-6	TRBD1	TGTGCCAGCAGCTTGCGGGACAGTAAGTACGAGCAGTACTTC	CASSLRDSKYEQYF
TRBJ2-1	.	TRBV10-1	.	TGCGCCAGCAGTGACGCCAGAGATGGCAATGAGCAGTTCTTC	CASSDARDGNEQFF
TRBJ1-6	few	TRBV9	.	TGTGCCAGCAGCGTAGGGACAGCAAATTCACCCCTCCACTTT	CASSVGTANSPLHF
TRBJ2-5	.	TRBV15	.	TGTGCCACCAGCCCCACCCCCTCCGGCCAAGAGACCCAGTACTTC	CATSPTPSGQETQYF
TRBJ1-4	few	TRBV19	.	TGTGCCAGTAGTGGCCAGCCTAATGAAAAACTGTTTTTT	CASSGQPNEKLFF
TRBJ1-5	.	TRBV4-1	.	TGCGCCAGCAGCCGGGGGGTCAAACGGGGCAATCAGCCCCAGCATTTT	CASSRGVKRGNQPQHF
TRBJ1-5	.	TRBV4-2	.	TGTGCCAGCAGCCATGAACCTGGCCGCCCGGGACCCCAGCATTTT	CASSHEPGRPGPQHF
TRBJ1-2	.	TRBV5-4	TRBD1	TGTGCCAGCAGCGTAGGGACAGGGATCGGCTACACCTTC	CASSVGTGIGYTF
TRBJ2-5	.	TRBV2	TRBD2	TGTGCCAGCAGAACTAGCGGGAGGGTGGAGACCCAGTACTTC	CASRTSGRVETQYF
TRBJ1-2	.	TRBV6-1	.	TGTGCCAGCGGGGGGACGGGCTATGGCTACACCTTC	CASGGTGYGYTF
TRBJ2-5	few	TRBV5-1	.	TGCGCCAGCAGCTTGGACTATAGGCGGGGCGGTCAAGAGACCCAGTACTTC	CASSLDYRRGGQETQYF
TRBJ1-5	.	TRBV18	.	TGTGCCAGCTCACCGGCGGGGGGTAGCAATCAGCCCCAGCATTTT	CASSPAGGSNQPQHF